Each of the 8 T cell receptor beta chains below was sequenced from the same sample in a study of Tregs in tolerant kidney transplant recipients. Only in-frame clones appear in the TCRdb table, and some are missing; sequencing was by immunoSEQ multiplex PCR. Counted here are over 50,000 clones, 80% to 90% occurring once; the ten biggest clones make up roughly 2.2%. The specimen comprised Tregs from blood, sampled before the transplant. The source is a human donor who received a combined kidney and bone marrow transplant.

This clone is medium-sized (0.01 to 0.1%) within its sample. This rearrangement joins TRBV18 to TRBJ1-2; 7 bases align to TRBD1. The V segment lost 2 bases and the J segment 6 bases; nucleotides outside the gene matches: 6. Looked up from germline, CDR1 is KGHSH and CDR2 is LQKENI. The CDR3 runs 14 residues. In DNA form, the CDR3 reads TGTGCCAGCTCACCAAACCAGGGGGATGATGGCTACACCTTC. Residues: CASSPNQGDDGYTF.

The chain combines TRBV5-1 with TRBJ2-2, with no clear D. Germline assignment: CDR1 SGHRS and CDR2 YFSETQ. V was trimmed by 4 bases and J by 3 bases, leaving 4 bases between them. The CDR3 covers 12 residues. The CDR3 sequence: CASSPYTGELFF. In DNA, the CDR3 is TGCGCCAGCAGCCCGTACACCGGGGAGCTGTTTTTT.

Written as DNA, the CDR3 is TGCGCCAGCACCCCGGGTAGCGGGAGGCCAGATACGCAGTATTTT. Encoded protein: CASTPGSGRPDTQYF. V and J are TRBV5-1 and TRBJ2-3; the match to TRBD2 covers 10 bases. CDR1 is SGHRS, CDR2 YFSETQ, per germline. The CDR3 totals 15 residues. Germline trimming cut 6 bases from V and 4 bases from J; bases unmatched to any gene: 8.

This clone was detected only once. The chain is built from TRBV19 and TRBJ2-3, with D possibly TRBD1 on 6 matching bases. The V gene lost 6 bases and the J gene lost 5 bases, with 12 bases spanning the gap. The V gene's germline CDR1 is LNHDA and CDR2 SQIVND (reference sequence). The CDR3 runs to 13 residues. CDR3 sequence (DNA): TGTGCCAGTAGAATGGACAGCCTAGATACGCAGTATTTT. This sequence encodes CASRMDSLDTQYF.

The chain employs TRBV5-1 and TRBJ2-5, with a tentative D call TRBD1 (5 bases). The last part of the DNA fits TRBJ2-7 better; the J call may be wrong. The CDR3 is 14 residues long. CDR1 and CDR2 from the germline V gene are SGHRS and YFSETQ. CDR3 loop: CASSRIVQGYEQYF. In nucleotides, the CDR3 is TGCGCCAGCAGCCGGATAGTGCAGGGCTACGAGCAGTACTTC.

CDR3 nucleotide sequence: TGTGCCAGCAGTACCGCACATAATAATCAGCCCCAGCATTTT. Protein: CASSTAHNNQPQHF. The chain recombines TRBV28 with TRBJ1-5; unclear D gene. Germline CDR1 MDHEN, CDR2 SYDVKM. Deletions cut 5 bases from V and 4 bases from J, with 12 bases between. The CDR3 loop spans 14 amino acids.

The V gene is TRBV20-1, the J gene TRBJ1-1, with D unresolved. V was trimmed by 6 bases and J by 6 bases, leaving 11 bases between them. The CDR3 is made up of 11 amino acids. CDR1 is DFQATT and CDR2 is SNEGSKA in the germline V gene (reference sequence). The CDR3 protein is CSAPSLAEAFF. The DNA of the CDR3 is TGCAGTGCCCCGAGCCTCGCTGAAGCTTTCTTT.

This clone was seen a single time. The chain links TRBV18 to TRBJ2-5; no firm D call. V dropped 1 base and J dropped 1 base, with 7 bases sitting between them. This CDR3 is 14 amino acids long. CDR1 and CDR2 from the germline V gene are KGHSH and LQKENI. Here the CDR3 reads CASSPLISQETQYF. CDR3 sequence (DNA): TGTGCCAGCTCACCACTAATCTCCCAAGAGACCCAGTACTTC. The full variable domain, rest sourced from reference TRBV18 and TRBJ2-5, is NAGVMQNPRHLVRRRGQEARLRCSPMKGHSHVYWYRQLPEEGLKFMVYLQKENIIDESGMPKERFSAEFPKEGPSILRIQQVVRGDSAAYFCASSPLISQETQYFGPGTRLLVL.